The present TCR beta chain was sequenced within a study of T cells in Graves' hyperthyroidism and ophthalmopathy. The table lists this clonotype with a few counts. TCR beta CDR3 region amplification was performed from RNA transcripts. Initially, a first-round RT-PCR of the TCR CDR3 employed the HTBI primer set. Using its own MiXCR run on the multiplex PCR reads, TCRdb lists one record per CDR3 protein. Of fewer than 350,000 distinct CDR3 sequences listed, roughly 20% are singletons. Graves' hyperthyroidism without ophthalmopathy progression within 18 months was termed stable. Uncontrolled infection, other autoimmune disease, pregnancy or lactation barred patients from enrollment. For the diagnoses, clinical symptoms, serum thyroxine and TRAb, thyroid ultrasound and orbital computed tomography were used. The PBMCs had their origin in 10 ml of fresh peripheral blood. The CDR3 extends over 13 amino acids. V was pared by 2 bases and J by 1 base, with 5 bases between.

The J gene is TRBJ1-2, the V gene TRBV12-3 or TRBV12-4; D ambiguous. The sequence was obtained from a woman in her 50s with Graves' hyperthyroidism. The specimen was blood. CDR3 DNA sequence: TGTGCCAGCAGTTTATGGGGTAACTATGGCTACACCTTC. Translated, it gives CASSLWGNYGYTF.